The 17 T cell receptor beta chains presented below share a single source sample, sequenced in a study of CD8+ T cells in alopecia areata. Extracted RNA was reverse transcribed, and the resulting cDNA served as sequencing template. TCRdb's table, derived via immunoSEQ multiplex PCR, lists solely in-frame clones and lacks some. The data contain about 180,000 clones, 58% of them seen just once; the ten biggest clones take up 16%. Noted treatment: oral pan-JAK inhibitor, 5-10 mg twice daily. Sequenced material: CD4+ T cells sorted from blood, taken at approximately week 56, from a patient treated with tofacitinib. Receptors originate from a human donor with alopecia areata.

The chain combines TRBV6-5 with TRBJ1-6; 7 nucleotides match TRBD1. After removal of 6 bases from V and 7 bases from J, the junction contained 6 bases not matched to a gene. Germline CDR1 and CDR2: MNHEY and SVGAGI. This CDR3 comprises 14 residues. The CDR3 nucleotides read TGTGCCAGCAGAACCGGGACAGCAAATTCACCCCTCCACTTT. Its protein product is CASRTGTANSPLHF.

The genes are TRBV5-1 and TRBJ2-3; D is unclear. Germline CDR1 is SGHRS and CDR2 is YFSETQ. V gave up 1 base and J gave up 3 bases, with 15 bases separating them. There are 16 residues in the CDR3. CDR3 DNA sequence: TGCGCCAGCAGCTTGTCAGGCAGACTCCAAACAGATACGCAGTATTTT. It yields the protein CASSLSGRLQTDTQYF. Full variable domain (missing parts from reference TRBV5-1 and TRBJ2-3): KAGVTQTPRYLIKTRGQQVTLSCSPISGHRSVSWYQQTPGQGLQFLFEYFSETQRNKGNFPGRFSGRQFSNSRSEMNVSTLELGDSALYLCASSLSGRLQTDTQYFGPGTRLTVL.

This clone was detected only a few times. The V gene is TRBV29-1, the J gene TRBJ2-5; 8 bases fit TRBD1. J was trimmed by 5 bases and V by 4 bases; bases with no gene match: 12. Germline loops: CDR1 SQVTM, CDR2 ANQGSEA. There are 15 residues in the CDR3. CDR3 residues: CSVASTGVGKETQYF. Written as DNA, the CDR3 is TGCAGCGTTGCATCGACAGGGGTGGGGAAGGAGACCCAGTACTTC.

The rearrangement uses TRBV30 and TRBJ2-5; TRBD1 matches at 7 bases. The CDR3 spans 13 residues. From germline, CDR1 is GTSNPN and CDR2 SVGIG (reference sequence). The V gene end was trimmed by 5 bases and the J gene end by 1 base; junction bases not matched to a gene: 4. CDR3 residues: CAWQQGPQETQYF. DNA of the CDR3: TGTGCCTGGCAACAGGGGCCCCAAGAGACCCAGTACTTC.

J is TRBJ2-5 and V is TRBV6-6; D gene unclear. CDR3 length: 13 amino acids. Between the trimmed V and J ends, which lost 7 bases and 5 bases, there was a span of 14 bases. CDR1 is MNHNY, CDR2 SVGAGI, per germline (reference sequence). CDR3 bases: TGTGCCAGCACCGCCCGCGACCGGGAGACCCAGTACTTC. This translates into CASTARDRETQYF.

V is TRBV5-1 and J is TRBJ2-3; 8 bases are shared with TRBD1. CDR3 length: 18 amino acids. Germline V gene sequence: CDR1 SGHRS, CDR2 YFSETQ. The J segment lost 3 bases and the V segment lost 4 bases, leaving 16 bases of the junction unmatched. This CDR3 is CASSLARAGTGGTDTQYF. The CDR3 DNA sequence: TGCGCCAGCAGCCTAGCCCGGGCCGGGACAGGCGGGACAGATACGCAGTATTTT.

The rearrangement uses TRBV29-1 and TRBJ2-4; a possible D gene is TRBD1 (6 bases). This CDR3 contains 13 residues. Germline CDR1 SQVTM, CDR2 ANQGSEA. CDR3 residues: CAGAPLAKNIQYF. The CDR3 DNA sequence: TGCGCAGGGGCGCCTCTAGCCAAAAACATTCAGTACTTC.

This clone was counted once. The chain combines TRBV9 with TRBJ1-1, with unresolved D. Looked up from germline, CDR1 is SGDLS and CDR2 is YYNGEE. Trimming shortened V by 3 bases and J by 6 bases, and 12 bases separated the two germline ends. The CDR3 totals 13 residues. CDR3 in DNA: TGTGCCAGCAGCGCGCAGACTGTCCCTGAAGCTTTCTTT. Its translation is CASSAQTVPEAFF.

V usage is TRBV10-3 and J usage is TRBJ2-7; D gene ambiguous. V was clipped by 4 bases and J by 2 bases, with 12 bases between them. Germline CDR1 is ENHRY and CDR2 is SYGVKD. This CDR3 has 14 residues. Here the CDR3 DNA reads TGTGCCATCAGTGTGGAAAAGTTGACCTACGAGCAGTACTTC. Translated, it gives CAISVEKLTYEQYF.

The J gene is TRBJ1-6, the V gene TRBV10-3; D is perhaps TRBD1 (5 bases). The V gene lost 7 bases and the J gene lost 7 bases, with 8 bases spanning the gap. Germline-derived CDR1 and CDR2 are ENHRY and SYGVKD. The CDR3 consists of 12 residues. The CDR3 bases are TGTGCCATCAAGGGACGAAATTCACCCCTCCACTTT. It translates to CAIKGRNSPLHF.

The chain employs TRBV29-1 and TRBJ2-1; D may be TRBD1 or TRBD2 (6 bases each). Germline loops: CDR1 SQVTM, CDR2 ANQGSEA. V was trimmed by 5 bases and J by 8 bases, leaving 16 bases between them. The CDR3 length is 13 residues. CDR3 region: CSVMEGGRYEQFF. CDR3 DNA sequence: TGCAGCGTTATGGAGGGGGGCCGGTATGAGCAGTTCTTC.

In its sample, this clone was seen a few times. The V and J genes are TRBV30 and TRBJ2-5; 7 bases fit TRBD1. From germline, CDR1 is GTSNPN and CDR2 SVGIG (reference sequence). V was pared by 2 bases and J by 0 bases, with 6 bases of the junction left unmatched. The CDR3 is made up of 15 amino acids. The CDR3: CAWSQGQQYQETQYF. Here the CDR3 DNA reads TGTGCCTGGAGTCAGGGACAGCAATACCAAGAGACCCAGTACTTC. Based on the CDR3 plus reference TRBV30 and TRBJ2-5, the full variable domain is SQTIHQWPATLVQPVGSPLSLECTVEGTSNPNLYWYRQAAGRGLQLLFYSVGIGQISSEVPQNLSASRPQDRQFILSSKKLLLSDSGFYLCAWSQGQQYQETQYFGPGTRLLVL.

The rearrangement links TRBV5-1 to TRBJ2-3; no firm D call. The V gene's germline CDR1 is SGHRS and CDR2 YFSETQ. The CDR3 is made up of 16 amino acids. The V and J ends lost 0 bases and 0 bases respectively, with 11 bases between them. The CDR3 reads CASSLAVTSSTDTQYF. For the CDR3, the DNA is TGCGCCAGCAGCTTGGCCGTAACTTCCAGCACAGATACGCAGTATTTT.

Here the CDR3 reads CAWKGTGSSGANVLTF. The DNA of the CDR3 is TGTGCCTGGAAGGGGACAGGAAGCTCTGGGGCCAACGTCCTGACTTTC. V gene TRBV30 combines with J gene TRBJ2-6; 8 positions match TRBD1. Germline-derived CDR1 and CDR2 are GTSNPN and SVGIG (reference sequence). The CDR3 is 16 amino acids. The V gene end was trimmed by 4 bases and the J gene end by 0 bases; junction bases not matched to a gene: 5. Looking up the rest from reference TRBV30 and TRBJ2-6 gives the full variable domain: SQTIHQWPATLVQPVGSPLSLECTVEGTSNPNLYWYRQAAGRGLQLLFYSVGIGQISSEVPQNLSASRPQDRQFILSSKKLLLSDSGFYLCAWKGTGSSGANVLTFGAGSRLTVL.

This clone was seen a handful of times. CDR3 sequence: CSVGGGSETQYF. As DNA, the CDR3 is TGCAGCGTTGGTGGGGGGTCAGAGACCCAGTACTTC. The chain joins TRBV29-1 to TRBJ2-5, with D possibly being TRBD2 (6 bases). With 4 bases removed from V and 4 bases from J, the gap between germline ends came to 10 bases. This CDR3 has 12 amino acids. CDR1 and CDR2 (germline): SQVTM, ANQGSEA.

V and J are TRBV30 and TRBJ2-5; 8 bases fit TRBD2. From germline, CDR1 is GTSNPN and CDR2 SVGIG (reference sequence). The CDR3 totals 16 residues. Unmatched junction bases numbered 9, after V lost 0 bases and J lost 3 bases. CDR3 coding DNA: TGTGCCTGGAGTGTACTTCAAGCGGGGGTGAAAGAGACCCAGTACTTC. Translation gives CAWSVLQAGVKETQYF.

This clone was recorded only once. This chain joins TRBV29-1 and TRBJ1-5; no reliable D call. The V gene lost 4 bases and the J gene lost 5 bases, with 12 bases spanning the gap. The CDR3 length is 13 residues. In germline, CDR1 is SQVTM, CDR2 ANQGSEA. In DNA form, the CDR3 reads TGCAGCGTTGGTTTGGGGAGGGATCAGCCCCAGCATTTT. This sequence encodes CSVGLGRDQPQHF.